Sequencing of this T cell receptor beta chain was carried out in a study of blood T cells in healthy people across ages. Unmatched junction bases numbered 10, after V lost 3 bases and J lost 3 bases. The CDR3 is 16 amino acids. The germline CDR1 and CDR2 sequences are GTSNPN and SVGIG (reference sequence). Drawn from each donor were around 9.1 milliliters of peripheral blood. With a J-beta primer mix and a sample-barcoded 5' primer, a second PCR ran roughly 7 to 11 cycles. TCRdb passed the 5' RACE reads through MiXCR, listing each CDR3 protein once. The sample comprises fewer than 900,000 distinct CDR3 sequences, roughly 44% of which are singletons, and more than 20% rests with the top ten. Study-wide findings and caveats: Across the age range, TCR beta diversity per million T cells fell in a roughly linear way. What prevented conclusive comparison of naive and antigen-experienced cells was that PBMCs were unsorted. From one million sequenced T cells, diversity estimates were lower bounds.

As concerns this clonotype: Its antigen is unknown.

The sequenced material came from blood. This clonotype originated in a woman aged 60-75 years in good health. This chain links TRBV30 with TRBJ2-1; 8 bases fit TRBD1. This CDR3 is CAWRQTGTGIYNEQFF. In DNA form, the CDR3 reads TGTGCCTGGAGACAGACCGGGACAGGTATCTACAATGAGCAGTTCTTC.